Below are 11 T cell receptor beta chains sequenced from a single sample in a study of blood T cell repertoires in COVID-19. Method: immunoSEQ multiplex PCR; TCRdb's copy keeps in-frame clones and lacks some. Among roughly 360,000 clones listed, about 90% were seen once. Sequencing used PBMCs or T cells enriched from blood (not recorded which). These receptor sequences come from a man aged 25-40 years who had recovered from COVID-19.

V gene TRBV13 combines with J gene TRBJ2-7; a possible D gene is TRBD1 (6 bases). The CDR3 is made up of 14 amino acids. V lost 4 bases, J lost 0 bases, and 10 bases lay in between. The V gene's germline CDR1 is PRHDT and CDR2 FYEKMQ (reference sequence). CDR3 nucleotide sequence: TGTGCCAGCAGCTCCCAGGGGTTCTCCTACGAGCAGTACTTC. Translated, it gives CASSSQGFSYEQYF. The full variable domain, its missing parts supplied by reference TRBV13 and TRBJ2-7, is AAGVIQSPRHLIKEKRETATLKCYPIPRHDTVYWYQQGPGQDPQFLISFYEKMQSDKGSIPDRFSAQQFSDYHSELNMSSLELGDSALYFCASSSQGFSYEQYFGPGTRLTVT.

In this sample, this clone turned up once. The chain employs TRBV29-1 and TRBJ2-7, with 8 bases lining up with TRBD1. The CDR3 contains 13 residues. Looked up from germline, CDR1 is SQVTM and CDR2 is ANQGSEA. J gave up 3 bases and V 4 bases, and 5 bases lay outside the gene matches. The CDR3 region has the DNA TGCAGCGTTGCGACAGGGGAAAACTACGAGCAGTACTTC. It yields the protein CSVATGENYEQYF.

The count of this clone is one. The chain has TRBV19 and TRBJ1-1, with a possible D match to TRBD1 (5 bases). CDR1 and CDR2 (germline): LNHDA, SQIVND (reference sequence). V was clipped by 6 bases and J by 4 bases, with 15 bases between them. This CDR3 region has 14 residues. This CDR3 reads CASRTEGRGTEAFF. CDR3 nucleotide sequence: TGTGCCAGTAGGACGGAGGGGCGCGGCACTGAAGCTTTCTTT.

The genes are TRBV10-2 and TRBJ1-3; 8 bases align to TRBD1. Trimming took 6 bases from V and 2 from J; bases not matched to a gene: 3. The CDR3 has 14 residues. Germline V lookup: CDR1 WSHSY, CDR2 SAAADI. The CDR3 sequence is CASSQQGAGNTIYF. The CDR3 DNA reads TGCGCCAGCAGCCAACAGGGGGCTGGAAACACCATATATTTT.

This clone was counted a few times. The gene calls are TRBV29-1 and TRBJ1-1; D is unclear. The CDR3 contains 11 residues. The V and J ends lost 4 bases and 4 bases respectively, with 7 bases between them. CDR1 is SQVTM and CDR2 is ANQGSEA in the germline V gene. As DNA, the CDR3 is TGCAGCGTTGGTCCGGGCACTGAAGCTTTCTTT. This gives the protein CSVGPGTEAFF. Variable domain in full (rest from reference TRBV29-1 and TRBJ1-1): SAVISQKPSRDICQRGTSLTIQCQVDSQVTMMFWYRQQPGQSLTLIATANQGSEATYESGFVIDKFPISRPNLTFSTLTVSNMSPEDSSIYLCSVGPGTEAFFGQGTRLTVV.

This clone was picked up one time. This chain uses TRBV6-5 with TRBJ2-7; the D gene is possibly TRBD2 (6 bases). This CDR3 comprises 13 residues. CDR1 MNHEY and CDR2 SVGAGI come from the germline V gene. V lost 3 bases to trimming and J lost 7 bases, with 13 bases between them. The CDR3 nucleotides are TGTGCCAGCAGTTATGTCAGGGCGGGGGAGCAGTACTTC. Its protein product is CASSYVRAGEQYF.

This chain uses TRBV6-1 with TRBJ2-1; possible D gene TRBD2, 5 bases. This CDR3 spans 15 amino acids. V lost 5 bases, J lost 0 bases, and 11 bases lay in between. Germline V gene data show CDR1 as MNHNS and CDR2 as SASEGT. The CDR3 sequence: CASSSDSLSYNEQFF. The CDR3 DNA reads TGTGCCAGCAGTTCGGACTCTCTCTCCTACAATGAGCAGTTCTTC.

The V call is TRBV20-1, the J call TRBJ1-1; D is perhaps TRBD1 (6 bases). The CDR3 is 13 residues long. The V end was cut by 3 bases, the J end by 5 bases, with 13 bases between. CDR1 and CDR2 (germline): DFQATT, SNEGSKA (reference sequence). The CDR3 protein is CSASRGLGTEAFF. The CDR3 DNA sequence: TGCAGTGCTAGTAGGGGGTTGGGTACTGAAGCTTTCTTT.

J is TRBJ1-2 and V is TRBV18; 9 positions agree with TRBD1. Germline CDR1 reads KGHSH; CDR2 reads LQKENI. This CDR3 comprises 16 residues. V shed 3 bases, J shed 7 bases, and the junction held 12 bases outside the gene matches. CDR3 DNA: TGTGCCAGCTCACCTCCAGTGGGACAGGGTAGTGGTGGCTACACCTTC. It translates to CASSPPVGQGSGGYTF.

The gene calls are TRBV6-5 and TRBJ1-1, with D possibly TRBD1 on 6 matching bases. Germline values: CDR1 MNHEY, CDR2 SVGAGI. The V end was cut by 5 bases, the J end by 4 bases, with 11 bases between. The CDR3 is 13 residues long. This CDR3 reads CASSTRGLTEAFF. In DNA, the CDR3 is TGTGCCAGCAGTACCAGGGGCCTCACTGAAGCTTTCTTT.

The chain carries TRBV29-1 and TRBJ2-6, with D possibly matching TRBD1 (7 bases). The CDR3 loop spans 17 amino acids. V was clipped by 7 bases and J by 0 bases, with 19 bases between them. Germline-derived CDR1 and CDR2 are SQVTM and ANQGSEA. Here the CDR3 reads CSAMGQPGASGANVLTF. DNA of the CDR3: TGCAGCGCCATGGGACAGCCGGGGGCCTCTGGGGCCAACGTCCTGACTTTC.